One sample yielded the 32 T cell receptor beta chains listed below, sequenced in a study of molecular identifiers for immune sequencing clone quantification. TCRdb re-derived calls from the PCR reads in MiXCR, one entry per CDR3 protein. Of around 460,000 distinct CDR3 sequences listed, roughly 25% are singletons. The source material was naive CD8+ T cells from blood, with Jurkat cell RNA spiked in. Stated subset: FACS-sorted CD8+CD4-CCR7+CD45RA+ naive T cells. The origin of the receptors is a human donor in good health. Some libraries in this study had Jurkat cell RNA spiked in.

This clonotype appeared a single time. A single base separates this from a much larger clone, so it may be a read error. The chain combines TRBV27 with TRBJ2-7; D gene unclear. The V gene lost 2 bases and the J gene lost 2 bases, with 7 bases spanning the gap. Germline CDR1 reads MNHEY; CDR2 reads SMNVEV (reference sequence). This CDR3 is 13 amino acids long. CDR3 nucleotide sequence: TGTGCCAGCAGTTTACGCTGGGCCTACGAGCAGTACTTC. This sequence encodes CASSLRWAYEQYF.

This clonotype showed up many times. The CDR3 here is CASSQDRGTTSYEQYF. The CDR3 nucleotides are TGCGCCAGCAGCCAAGACCGGGGAACTACCTCCTACGAGCAGTACTTC. The chain joins TRBV4-3 to TRBJ2-7, with D maybe TRBD2 (5 bases). The germline gives CDR1 LGHNA, CDR2 YSLEER. The CDR3 totals 16 residues. V dropped 0 bases and J dropped 0 bases, with 12 bases sitting between them.

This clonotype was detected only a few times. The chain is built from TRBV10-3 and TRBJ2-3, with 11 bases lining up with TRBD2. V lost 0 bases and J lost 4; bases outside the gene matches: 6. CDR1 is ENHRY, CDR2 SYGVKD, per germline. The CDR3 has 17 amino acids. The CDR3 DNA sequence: TGTGCCATCAGTGAGTCGTCTACTAGCGGGAGTGCAGATACGCAGTATTTT. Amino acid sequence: CAISESSTSGSADTQYF.

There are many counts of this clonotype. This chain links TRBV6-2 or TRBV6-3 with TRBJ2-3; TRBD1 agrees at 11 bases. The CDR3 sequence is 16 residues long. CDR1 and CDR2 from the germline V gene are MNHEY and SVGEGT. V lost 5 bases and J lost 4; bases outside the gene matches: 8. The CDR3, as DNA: TGTGCCAGCAGTCCGTGGACAGGGGGCGTCCCAGATACGCAGTATTTT. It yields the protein CASSPWTGGVPDTQYF.

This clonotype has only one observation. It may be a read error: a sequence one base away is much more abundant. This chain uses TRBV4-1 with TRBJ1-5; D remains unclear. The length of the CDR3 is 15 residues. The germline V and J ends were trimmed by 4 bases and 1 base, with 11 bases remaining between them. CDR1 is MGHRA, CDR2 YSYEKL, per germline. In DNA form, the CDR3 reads TGCGCCAGCAGCCCTCCGGACGGCAGCAATCAGCCCCAGCATTTT. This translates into CASSPPDGSNQPQHF.

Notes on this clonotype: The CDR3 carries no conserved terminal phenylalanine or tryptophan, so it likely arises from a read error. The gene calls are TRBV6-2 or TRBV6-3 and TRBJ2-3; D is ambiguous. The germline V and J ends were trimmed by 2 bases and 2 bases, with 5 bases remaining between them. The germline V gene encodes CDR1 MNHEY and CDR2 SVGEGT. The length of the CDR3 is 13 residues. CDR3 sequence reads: CASSYTSTDTQYL. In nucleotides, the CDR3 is TGTGCCAGCAGTTACACCTCCACAGATACGCAGTATCTT.

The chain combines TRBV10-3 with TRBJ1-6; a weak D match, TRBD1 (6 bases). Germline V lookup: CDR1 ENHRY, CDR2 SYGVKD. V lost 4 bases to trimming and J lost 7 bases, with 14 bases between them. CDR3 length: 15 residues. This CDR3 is CAISAGTSGNSPLHF. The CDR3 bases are TGTGCCATCAGTGCCGGGACATCAGGCAATTCACCCCTCCACTTT.

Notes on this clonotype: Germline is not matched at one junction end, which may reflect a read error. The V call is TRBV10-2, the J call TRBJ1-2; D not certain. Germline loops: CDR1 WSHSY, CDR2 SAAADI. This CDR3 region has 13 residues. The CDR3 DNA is TGCGCCAGCAGTGAGATACAAGCCTATGACTACACCTTC. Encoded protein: CASSEIQAYDYTF.

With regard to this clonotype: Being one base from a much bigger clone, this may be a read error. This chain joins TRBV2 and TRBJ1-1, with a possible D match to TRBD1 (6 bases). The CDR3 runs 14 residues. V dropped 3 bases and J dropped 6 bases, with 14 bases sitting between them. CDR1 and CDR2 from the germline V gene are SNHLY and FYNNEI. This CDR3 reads CASSDGTGIPEAFF. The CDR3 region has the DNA TGTGCCAGCAGTGATGGTACAGGGATTCCTGAAGCTTTCTTT.

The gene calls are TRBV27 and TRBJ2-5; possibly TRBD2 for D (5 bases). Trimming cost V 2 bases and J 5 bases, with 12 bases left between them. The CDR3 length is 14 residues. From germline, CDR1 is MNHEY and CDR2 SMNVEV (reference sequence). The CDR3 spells CASSLKWSGETQYF. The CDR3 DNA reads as TGTGCCAGCAGTTTAAAATGGTCGGGGGAGACCCAGTACTTC.

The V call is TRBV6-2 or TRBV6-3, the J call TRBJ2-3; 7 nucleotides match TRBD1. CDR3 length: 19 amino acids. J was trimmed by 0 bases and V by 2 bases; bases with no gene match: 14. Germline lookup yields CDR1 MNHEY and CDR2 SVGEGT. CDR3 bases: TGTGCCAGCAGTTACCACACAGGGGTCGGCTCAACTAGCACAGATACGCAGTATTTT. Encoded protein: CASSYHTGVGSTSTDTQYF.

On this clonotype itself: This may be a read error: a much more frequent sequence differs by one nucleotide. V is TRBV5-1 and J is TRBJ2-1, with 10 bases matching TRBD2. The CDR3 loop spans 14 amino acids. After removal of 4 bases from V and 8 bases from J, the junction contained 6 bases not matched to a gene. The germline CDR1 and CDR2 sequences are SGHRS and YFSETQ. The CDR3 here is CASSALAGYDEQFF. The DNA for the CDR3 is TGCGCCAGCAGCGCACTAGCGGGGTACGATGAGCAGTTCTTC.

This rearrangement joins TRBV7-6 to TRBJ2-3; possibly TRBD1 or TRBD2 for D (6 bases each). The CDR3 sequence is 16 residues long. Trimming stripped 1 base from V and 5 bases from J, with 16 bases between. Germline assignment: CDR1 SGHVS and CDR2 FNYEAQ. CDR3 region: CASSLVFGGGEDTQYF. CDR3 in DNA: TGTGCCAGCAGCTTAGTCTTCGGGGGCGGTGAAGATACGCAGTATTTT.

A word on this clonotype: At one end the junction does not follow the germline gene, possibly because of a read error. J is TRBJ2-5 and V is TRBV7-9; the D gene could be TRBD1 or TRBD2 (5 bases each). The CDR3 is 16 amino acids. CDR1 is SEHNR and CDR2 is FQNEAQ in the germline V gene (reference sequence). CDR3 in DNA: TGTGCCAGCAGCTTACCCCCAGCCGGGGACCAAGAGACCCAGTCCTTC. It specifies CASSLPPAGDQETQSF. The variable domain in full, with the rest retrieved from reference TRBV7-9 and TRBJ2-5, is DTGVSQNPRHKITKRGQNVTFRCDPISEHNRLYWYRQTLGQGPEFLTYFQNEAQLEKSRLLSDRFSAERPKGSFSTLEIQRTEQGDSAMYLCASSLPPAGDQETQSFGPGTRLLVL.

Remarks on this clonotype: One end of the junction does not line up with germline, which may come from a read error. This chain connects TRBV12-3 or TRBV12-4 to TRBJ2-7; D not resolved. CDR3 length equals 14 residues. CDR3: CASSAGLAVYGQYF. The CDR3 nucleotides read TGTGCCAGCAGTGCTGGCTTGGCGGTGTACGGGCAGTACTTC.

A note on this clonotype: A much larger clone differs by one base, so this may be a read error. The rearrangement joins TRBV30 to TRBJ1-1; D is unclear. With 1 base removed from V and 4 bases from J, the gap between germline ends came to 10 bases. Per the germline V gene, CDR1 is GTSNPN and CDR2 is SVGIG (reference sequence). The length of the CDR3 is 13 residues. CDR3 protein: CAWSGMAGTEAFF. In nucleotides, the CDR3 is TGTGCCTGGAGTGGGATGGCGGGCACTGAAGCTTTCTTT.

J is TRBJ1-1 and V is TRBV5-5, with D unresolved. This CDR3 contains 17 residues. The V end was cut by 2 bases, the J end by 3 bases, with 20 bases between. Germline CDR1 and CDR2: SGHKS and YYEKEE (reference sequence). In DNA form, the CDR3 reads TGTGCCAGCAGCTTATCCGGCCGCCCAAGGTACGACACTGAAGCTTTCTTT. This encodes CASSLSGRPRYDTEAFF.

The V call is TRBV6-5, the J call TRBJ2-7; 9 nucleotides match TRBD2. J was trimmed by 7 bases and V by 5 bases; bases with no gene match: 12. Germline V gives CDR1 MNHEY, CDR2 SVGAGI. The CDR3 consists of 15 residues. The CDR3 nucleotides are TGTGCCAGCAGTCCCACTGCGGGAGGGCCTGTAGAGCAGTACTTC. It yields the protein CASSPTAGGPVEQYF.

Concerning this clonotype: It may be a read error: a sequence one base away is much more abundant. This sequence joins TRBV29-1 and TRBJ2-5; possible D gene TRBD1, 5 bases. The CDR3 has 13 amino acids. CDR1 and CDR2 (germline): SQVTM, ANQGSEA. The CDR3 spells CSGIRALQETQSF. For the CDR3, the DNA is TGCAGCGGAATCAGGGCCCTCCAAGAGACCCAGTCCTTC.

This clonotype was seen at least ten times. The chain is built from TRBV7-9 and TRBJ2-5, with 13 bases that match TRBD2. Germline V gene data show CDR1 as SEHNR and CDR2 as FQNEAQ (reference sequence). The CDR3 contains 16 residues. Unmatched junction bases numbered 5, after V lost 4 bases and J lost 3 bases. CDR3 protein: CASSSLGTSGEETQYF. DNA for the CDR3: TGTGCCAGCAGCTCTCTTGGGACTAGCGGGGAAGAGACCCAGTACTTC.

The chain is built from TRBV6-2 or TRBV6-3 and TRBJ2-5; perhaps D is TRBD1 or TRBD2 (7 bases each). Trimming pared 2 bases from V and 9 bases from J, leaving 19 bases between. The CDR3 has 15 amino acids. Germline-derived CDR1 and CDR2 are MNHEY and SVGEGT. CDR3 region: CASSYALQGEGAQYF. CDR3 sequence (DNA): TGTGCCAGCAGTTACGCCCTGCAGGGGGAGGGGGCCCAGTACTTC.

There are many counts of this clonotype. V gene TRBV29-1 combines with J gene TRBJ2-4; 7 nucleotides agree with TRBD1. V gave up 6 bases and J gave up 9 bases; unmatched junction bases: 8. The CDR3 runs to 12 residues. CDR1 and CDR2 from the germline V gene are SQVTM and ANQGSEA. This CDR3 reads CSVMDRQGIQYF. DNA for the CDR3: TGCAGCGTGATGGACAGGCAAGGCATTCAGTACTTC.

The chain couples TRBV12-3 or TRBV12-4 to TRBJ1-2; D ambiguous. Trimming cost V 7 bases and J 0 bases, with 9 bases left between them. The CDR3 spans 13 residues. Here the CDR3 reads CASKGRPNYGYTF. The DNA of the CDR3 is TGTGCCAGCAAAGGGAGGCCTAACTATGGCTACACCTTC.

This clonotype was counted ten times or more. In DNA form, the CDR3 reads TGCAGTGCCCCCGATCGACAGGATAACACAGATACGCAGTATTTT. Protein sequence: CSAPDRQDNTDTQYF. The chain carries TRBV20-1 and TRBJ2-3; perhaps TRBD1 as D (6 bases). Germline assignment: CDR1 DFQATT and CDR2 SNEGSKA (reference sequence). Trimming shortened V by 6 bases and J by 2 bases, and 18 bases separated the two germline ends. The CDR3 contains 15 residues.

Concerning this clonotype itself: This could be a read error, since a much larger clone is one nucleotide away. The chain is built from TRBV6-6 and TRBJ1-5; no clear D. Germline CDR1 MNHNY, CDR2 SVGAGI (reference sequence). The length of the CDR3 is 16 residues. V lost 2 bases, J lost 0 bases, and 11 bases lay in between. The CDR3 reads CASSYPGRYSNQPQHF. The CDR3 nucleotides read TGTGCCAGCAGTTACCCGGGCAGATATAGCAATCAGCCCCAGCATTTT.

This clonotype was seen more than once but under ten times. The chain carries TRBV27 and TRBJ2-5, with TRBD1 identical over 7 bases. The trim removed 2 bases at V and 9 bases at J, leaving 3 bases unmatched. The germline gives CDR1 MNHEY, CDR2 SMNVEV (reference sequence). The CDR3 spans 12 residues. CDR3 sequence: CASSLTGQPQYF. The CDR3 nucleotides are TGTGCCAGCAGTTTAACGGGACAGCCCCAGTACTTC.

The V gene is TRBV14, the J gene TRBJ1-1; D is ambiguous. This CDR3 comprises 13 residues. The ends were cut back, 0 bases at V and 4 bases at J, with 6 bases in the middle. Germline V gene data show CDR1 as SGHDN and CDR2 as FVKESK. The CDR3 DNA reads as TGTGCCAGCAGCCAAGACACGTTCACTGAAGCTTTCTTT. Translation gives CASSQDTFTEAFF.

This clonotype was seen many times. CDR3 in DNA: TGTGCCAGCAGCTTAGGGACAGGGGGAGCTTTCTTT. The encoded protein is CASSLGTGGAFF. The chain carries TRBV7-9 and TRBJ1-1, with 10 bases aligning to TRBD1. There are 12 residues in the CDR3. Trimming cost V 1 base and J 10 bases; bases outside gene matches: 0. Germline loops: CDR1 SEHNR, CDR2 FQNEAQ (reference sequence).

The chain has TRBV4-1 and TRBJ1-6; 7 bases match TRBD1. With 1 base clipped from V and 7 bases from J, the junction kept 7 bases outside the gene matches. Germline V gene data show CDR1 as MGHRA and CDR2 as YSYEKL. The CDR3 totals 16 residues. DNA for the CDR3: TGCGCCAGCAGCCAAGTCACGGGACAGACGAATTCACCCCTCCACTTT. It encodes CASSQVTGQTNSPLHF.

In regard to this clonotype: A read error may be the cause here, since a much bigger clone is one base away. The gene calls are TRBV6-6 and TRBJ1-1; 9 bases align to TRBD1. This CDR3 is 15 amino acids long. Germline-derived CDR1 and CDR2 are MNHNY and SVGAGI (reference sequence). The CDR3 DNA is TGTGCCAGCAGTCCCCCTGACAGGGGGGATACTGAAGCTTCCTTT. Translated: CASSPPDRGDTEASF.

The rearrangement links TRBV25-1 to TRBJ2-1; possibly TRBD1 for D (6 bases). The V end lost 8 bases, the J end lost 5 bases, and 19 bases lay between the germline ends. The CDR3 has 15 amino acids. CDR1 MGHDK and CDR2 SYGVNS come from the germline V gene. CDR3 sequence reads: CASSSGVSGDNEQFF. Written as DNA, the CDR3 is TGTGCCAGCTCCTCAGGGGTTAGTGGTGACAATGAGCAGTTCTTC.

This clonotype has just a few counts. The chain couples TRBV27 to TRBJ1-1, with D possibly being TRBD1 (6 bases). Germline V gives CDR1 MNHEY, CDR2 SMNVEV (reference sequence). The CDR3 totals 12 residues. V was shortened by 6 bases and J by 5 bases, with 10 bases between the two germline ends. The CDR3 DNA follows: TGTGCCAGCAGACAGGGCGTTACTGAAGCTTTCTTT. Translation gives CASRQGVTEAFF.